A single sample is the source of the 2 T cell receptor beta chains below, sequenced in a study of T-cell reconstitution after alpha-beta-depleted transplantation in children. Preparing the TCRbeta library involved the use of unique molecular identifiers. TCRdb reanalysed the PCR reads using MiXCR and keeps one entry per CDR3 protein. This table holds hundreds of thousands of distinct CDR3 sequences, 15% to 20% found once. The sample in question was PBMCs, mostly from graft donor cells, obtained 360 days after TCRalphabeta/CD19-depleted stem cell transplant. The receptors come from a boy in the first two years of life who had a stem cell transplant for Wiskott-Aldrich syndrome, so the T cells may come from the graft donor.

CDR3 loop: CASSQGYRDTGANVLTF. CDR3 DNA sequence: TGTGCCAGCAGCCAAGGATACAGGGACACTGGGGCCAACGTCCTGACTTTC. The gene calls are TRBV4-2 and TRBJ2-6; a possible D gene is TRBD1 (6 bases). V lost 1 base and J lost 2, with 12 bases in between. The CDR3 is 17 residues long. Germline CDR1 LGHNA, CDR2 YNFKEQ.

Written as DNA, the CDR3 is TGTGCCAGCAGCAAAAATATAAACTACGAGCAGTACTTC. It encodes CASSKNINYEQYF. The chain uses TRBV7-9 and TRBJ2-7; D is ambiguous. Germline assignment: CDR1 SEHNR and CDR2 FQNEAQ (reference sequence). The V and J ends lost 5 bases and 3 bases respectively, with 11 bases between them. The CDR3 has 13 amino acids.